Presented here are 20 T cell receptor beta chains from one specimen sequenced in a study of cytomegalovirus exposure and HLA in healthy donors. TCRdb's table, derived via immunoSEQ multiplex PCR, lists solely in-frame clones and lacks some. The table records 260,000 or so clones, 70% to 90% of them present only once. Sequenced sample: PBMCs. These receptors all stem from a woman under 30 in good health and CMV-seronegative.

The gene calls are TRBV5-1 and TRBJ2-7; 8 bases fit TRBD2. V trimming: 4 bases; J trimming: 5 bases; junction bases outside the gene matches: 8. The germline V gene has CDR1 SGHRS and CDR2 YFSETQ. The CDR3 is 14 amino acids. For the CDR3, the DNA is TGCGCCAGCAGCCGGGGGGGGAGCGCCGACGAGCAGTACTTC. Protein product: CASSRGGSADEQYF.

The chain recombines TRBV28 with TRBJ2-7; D gene unclear. V lost 5 bases to trimming and J lost 4 bases, with 12 bases between them. Germline V gene sequence: CDR1 MDHEN, CDR2 SYDVKM. CDR3 length equals 13 residues. CDR3 loop: CASSPTGWYEQYF. The CDR3 bases are TGTGCCAGCAGTCCCACGGGTTGGTACGAGCAGTACTTC.

The rearrangement joins TRBV28 to TRBJ2-2; no firm D call. Trimming removed 5 bases from V and 4 bases from J, with 11 bases in between. Per the germline V gene, CDR1 is MDHEN and CDR2 is SYDVKM. This CDR3 contains 14 residues. CDR3 residues: CASSLGLLTGELFF. The CDR3 DNA reads TGTGCCAGCAGTCTCGGTTTACTCACCGGGGAGCTGTTTTTT.

The chain links TRBV6-5 to TRBJ1-1; no clear D. Per the germline V gene, CDR1 is MNHEY and CDR2 is SVGAGI. V lost 0 bases and J lost 6, with 8 bases in between. This CDR3 has 13 amino acids. The CDR3 here is CASSYSRVSEAFF. The CDR3 coding sequence is TGTGCCAGCAGTTACTCGAGGGTCTCTGAAGCTTTCTTT.

The chain uses TRBV7-2 and TRBJ2-7; 11 bases agree with TRBD2. V was clipped by 5 bases and J by 5 bases; unmatched bases: 8. There are 15 residues in the CDR3. Germline-derived CDR1 and CDR2 are SGHTA and FQGNSA. CDR3 sequence reads: CASSPISGRGNEQYF. In nucleotides, the CDR3 is TGTGCCAGCAGCCCCATTAGCGGGAGGGGCAACGAGCAGTACTTC.

The chain uses TRBV19 and TRBJ2-7; 10 bases map to TRBD2. The CDR3 totals 16 residues. After removal of 5 bases from V and 2 bases from J, the junction contained 9 bases not matched to a gene. CDR1 and CDR2 (germline): LNHDA, SQIVND (reference sequence). CDR3 nucleotides: TGTGCCAGTAGTGTCAGTACTAGCGGGACCACCTACGAGCAGTACTTC. Its translation is CASSVSTSGTTYEQYF.

J is TRBJ2-1 and V is TRBV2, with 9 bases matching TRBD1. With 5 bases clipped from V and 4 bases from J, the junction kept 9 bases outside the gene matches. Germline V lookup: CDR1 SNHLY, CDR2 FYNNEI. The CDR3 is made up of 16 amino acids. The CDR3 spells CASSRAGTGIYNEQFF. CDR3 nucleotides: TGTGCCAGCAGTCGAGCCGGGACAGGGATATACAATGAGCAGTTCTTC.

The gene calls are TRBV12-1 and TRBJ2-4; TRBD1, the D gene given by the table, was not confirmed from the DNA. TRBV12-1 is reported as a pseudogene. CDR3 size: 16 residues. The CDR3 loop reads CASSPSDREAKNIQYF. DNA for the CDR3: TGTGCCAGCAGCCCCTCGGACAGGGAGGCCAAAAACATTCAGTACTTC.

The chain recombines TRBV28 with TRBJ2-7; D is unresolved. Trimming took off 3 bases at V and 7 bases at J, with 16 bases between the two ends. The CDR3 extends over 14 amino acids. The germline V gene encodes CDR1 MDHEN and CDR2 SYDVKM. The CDR3: CASSFSNRFDEQYF. CDR3 bases: TGTGCCAGCAGTTTCTCTAATCGGTTCGATGAGCAGTACTTC.

The chain uses TRBV7-6 and TRBJ2-1, with 9 positions matching TRBD1. V lost 5 bases to trimming and J lost 0 bases; unmatched junction nucleotides: 5. The CDR3 loop spans 16 amino acids. Per the germline V gene, CDR1 is SGHVS and CDR2 is FNYEAQ. The CDR3 loop is CASSPTGGSSYNEQFF. The DNA for the CDR3 is TGTGCCAGCAGCCCGACAGGGGGTAGCTCCTACAATGAGCAGTTCTTC.

The chain couples TRBV19 to TRBJ1-1; unclear D gene. Deletions cut 7 bases from V and 1 base from J, with 7 bases between. The CDR3 contains 12 residues. Germline V gene lookup returns CDR1 LNHDA and CDR2 SQIVND (reference sequence). CDR3 residues: CASTTGNTEAFF. In DNA form, the CDR3 reads TGTGCCAGTACCACGGGGAACACTGAAGCTTTCTTT.

The chain's CDR3 is CAGSVAGTGGNNGSYEQYF. CDR3 DNA sequence: TGTGCCGGTTCCGTAGCCGGGACAGGGGGCAACAACGGATCCTACGAGCAGTACTTC. This chain links TRBV27 with TRBJ2-7; 12 nucleotides match TRBD1. V lost 11 bases and J lost 1; bases outside the gene matches: 21. CDR1 is MNHEY and CDR2 is SMNVEV in the germline V gene (reference sequence). The CDR3 is 19 amino acids.

The J gene is TRBJ1-1, the V gene TRBV9; possibly TRBD1 for D (5 bases). Between the trimmed V and J ends, which lost 3 bases and 1 base, there was a span of 7 bases. Germline CDR1 SGDLS, CDR2 YYNGEE. The CDR3 totals 13 residues. CDR3: CASSGTPNTEAFF. Written as DNA, the CDR3 is TGTGCCAGCAGCGGGACACCGAACACTGAAGCTTTCTTT.

This clone was seen more than once but under ten times. This chain joins TRBV4-1 and TRBJ1-1; no clear D. Between the trimmed V and J ends, which lost 2 bases and 0 bases, there was a span of 13 bases. The CDR3 sequence is 16 residues long. CDR1 is MGHRA, CDR2 YSYEKL, per germline. The DNA of the CDR3 is TGCGCCAGCAGCCAAAGAGGAACGGGGATGAACACTGAAGCTTTCTTT. As protein: CASSQRGTGMNTEAFF.

V is TRBV9 and J is TRBJ2-3; perhaps TRBD2 as D (6 bases). This CDR3 has 14 residues. CDR1 SGDLS and CDR2 YYNGEE come from the germline V gene. The ends were cut back, 2 bases at V and 2 bases at J, with 9 bases in the middle. The CDR3 region has the DNA TGTGCCAGCAGCGTGGGGGACTCCACAGATACGCAGTATTTT. It specifies CASSVGDSTDTQYF.

The chain has TRBV5-4 and TRBJ2-5; the match to TRBD2 covers 8 bases. V gave up 4 bases and J gave up 2 bases; unmatched junction bases: 7. The germline gives CDR1 SGHNT, CDR2 YYREEE (reference sequence). This CDR3 is 15 amino acids long. CDR3 loop: CASSVGQRGQETQYF. The CDR3 DNA is TGTGCCAGCAGCGTTGGACAGCGGGGGCAAGAGACCCAGTACTTC.

This clone appeared a single time. V and J are TRBV5-1 and TRBJ2-7, with 9 bases fitting TRBD1. Germline V gene sequence: CDR1 SGHRS, CDR2 YFSETQ. This CDR3 is built from 16 residues. Unmatched junction bases numbered 11, after V lost 4 bases and J lost 3 bases. CDR3 in amino acids: CASSLEPGQGRYEQYF. As DNA, the CDR3 is TGCGCCAGCAGCCTGGAGCCGGGACAGGGACGCTACGAGCAGTACTTC.

The chain carries TRBV5-1 and TRBJ1-1; D call uncertain. The CDR3 has 15 residues. CDR1 and CDR2 from the germline V gene are SGHRS and YFSETQ. Deletions cut 0 bases from V and 1 base from J, with 10 bases between. The CDR3 region is CASSLVAEKNTEAFF. The CDR3 coding sequence is TGCGCCAGCAGCTTGGTGGCGGAAAAGAACACTGAAGCTTTCTTT.

CDR3 in amino acids: CASRRTGNTGELFF. CDR3 nucleotide sequence: TGTGCCAGCAGAAGGACAGGGAACACCGGGGAGCTGTTTTTT. The V gene is TRBV6-6, the J gene TRBJ2-2; TRBD1 agrees at 7 bases. CDR3 length: 14 residues. Per the germline V gene, CDR1 is MNHNY and CDR2 is SVGAGI (reference sequence). The ends lost 6 bases at V and 1 base at J; junction bases unmatched: 2.

The chain recombines TRBV28 with TRBJ2-7, with 11 bases that match TRBD1. Per the germline V gene, CDR1 is MDHEN and CDR2 is SYDVKM. The CDR3 runs to 18 residues. V gave up 3 bases and J gave up 2 bases; unmatched junction bases: 12. CDR3 in amino acids: CASSFIIVSGQGAYEQYF. The CDR3 nucleotides read TGTGCCAGCAGTTTTATCATTGTTTCGGGACAGGGGGCCTACGAGCAGTACTTC.